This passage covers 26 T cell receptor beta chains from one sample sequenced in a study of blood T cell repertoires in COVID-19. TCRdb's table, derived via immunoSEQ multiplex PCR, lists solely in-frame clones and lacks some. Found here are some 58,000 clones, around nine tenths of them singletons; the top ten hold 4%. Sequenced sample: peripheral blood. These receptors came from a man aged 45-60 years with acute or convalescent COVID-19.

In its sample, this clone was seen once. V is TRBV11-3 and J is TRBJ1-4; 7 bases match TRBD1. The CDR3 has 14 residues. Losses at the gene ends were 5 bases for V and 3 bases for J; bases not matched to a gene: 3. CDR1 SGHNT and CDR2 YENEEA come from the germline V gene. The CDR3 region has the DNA TGTGCCAGCAGCCCCGGGACAGCTAATGAAAAACTGTTTTTT. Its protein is CASSPGTANEKLFF.

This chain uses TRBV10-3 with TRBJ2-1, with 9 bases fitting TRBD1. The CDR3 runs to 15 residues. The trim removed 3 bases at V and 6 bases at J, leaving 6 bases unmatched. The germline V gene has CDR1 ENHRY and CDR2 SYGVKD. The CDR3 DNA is TGTGCCATCAGTGATTTAGGACAGGGGATCAATGAGCAGTTCTTC. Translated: CAISDLGQGINEQFF.

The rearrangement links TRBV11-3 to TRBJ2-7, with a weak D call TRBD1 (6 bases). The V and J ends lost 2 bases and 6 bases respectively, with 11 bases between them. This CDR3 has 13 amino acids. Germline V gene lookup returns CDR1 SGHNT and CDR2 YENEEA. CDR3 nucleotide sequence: TGTGCCAGCAGCTTAACGGACAGCCGCGAGCAGTACTTC. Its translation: CASSLTDSREQYF.

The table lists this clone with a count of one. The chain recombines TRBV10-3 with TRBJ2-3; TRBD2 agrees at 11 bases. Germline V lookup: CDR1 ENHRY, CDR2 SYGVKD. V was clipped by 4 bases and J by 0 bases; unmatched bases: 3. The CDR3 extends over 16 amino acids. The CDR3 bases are TGTGCCATCAGTGGGGGACTAGCGGCTAGCACAGATACGCAGTATTTT. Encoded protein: CAISGGLAASTDTQYF.

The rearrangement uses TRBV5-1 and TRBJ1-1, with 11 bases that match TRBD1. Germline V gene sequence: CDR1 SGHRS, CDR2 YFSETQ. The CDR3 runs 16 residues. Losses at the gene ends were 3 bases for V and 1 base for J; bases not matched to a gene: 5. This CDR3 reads CASSSGDRGWNTEAFF. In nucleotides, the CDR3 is TGCGCCAGCAGCTCGGGGGACAGGGGGTGGAACACTGAAGCTTTCTTT.

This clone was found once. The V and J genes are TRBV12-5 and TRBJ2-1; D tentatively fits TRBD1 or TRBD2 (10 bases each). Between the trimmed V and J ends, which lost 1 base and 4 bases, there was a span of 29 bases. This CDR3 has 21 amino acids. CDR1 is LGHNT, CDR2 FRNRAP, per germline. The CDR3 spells CASGLALTGGLAGGPYNEQFF. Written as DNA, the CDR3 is TGTGCTAGTGGTTTGGCCCTGACAGGGGGCTTAGCGGGGGGCCCTTACAATGAGCAGTTCTTC. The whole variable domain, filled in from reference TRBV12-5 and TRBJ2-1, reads DARVTQTPRHKVTEMGQEVTMRCQPILGHNTVFWYRQTMMQGLELLAYFRNRAPLDDSGMPKDRFSAEMPDATLATLKIQPSEPRDSAVYFCASGLALTGGLAGGPYNEQFFGPGTRLTVL.

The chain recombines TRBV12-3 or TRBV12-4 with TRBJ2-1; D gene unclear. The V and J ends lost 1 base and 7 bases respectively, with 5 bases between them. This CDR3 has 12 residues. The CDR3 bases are TGTGCCAGCAGTTTAGTCGGTAATGAGCAGTTCTTC. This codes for CASSLVGNEQFF.

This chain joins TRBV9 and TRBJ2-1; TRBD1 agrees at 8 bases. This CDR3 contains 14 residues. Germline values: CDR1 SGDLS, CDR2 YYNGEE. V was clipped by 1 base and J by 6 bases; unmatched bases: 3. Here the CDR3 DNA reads TGTGCCAGCAGCGTAACCACAGGGGGCAATGAGCAGTTCTTC. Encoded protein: CASSVTTGGNEQFF.

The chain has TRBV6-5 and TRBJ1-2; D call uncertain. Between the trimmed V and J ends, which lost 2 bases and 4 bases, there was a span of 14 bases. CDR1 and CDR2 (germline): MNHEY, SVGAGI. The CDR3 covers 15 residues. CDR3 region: CASSYVEGGVYGYTF. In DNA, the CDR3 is TGTGCCAGCAGTTACGTGGAGGGCGGCGTCTATGGCTACACCTTC.

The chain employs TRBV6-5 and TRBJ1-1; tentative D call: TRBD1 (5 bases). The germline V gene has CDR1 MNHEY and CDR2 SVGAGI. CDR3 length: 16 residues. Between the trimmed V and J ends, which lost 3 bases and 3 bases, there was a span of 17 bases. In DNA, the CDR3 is TGTGCCAGCAGTTATAGGCCAGGGCGGAGGGACACTGAAGCTTTCTTT. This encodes CASSYRPGRRDTEAFF.

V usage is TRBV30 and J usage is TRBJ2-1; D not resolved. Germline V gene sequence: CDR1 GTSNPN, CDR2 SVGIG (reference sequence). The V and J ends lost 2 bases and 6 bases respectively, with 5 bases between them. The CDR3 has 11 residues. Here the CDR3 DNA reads TGTGCCTGGAGTTCGGGCAATGAGCAGTTCTTC. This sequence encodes CAWSSGNEQFF.

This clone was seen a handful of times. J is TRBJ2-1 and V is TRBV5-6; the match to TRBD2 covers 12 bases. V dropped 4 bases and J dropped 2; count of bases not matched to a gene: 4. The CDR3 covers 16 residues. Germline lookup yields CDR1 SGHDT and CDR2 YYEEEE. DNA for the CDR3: TGTGCCAGCAGCCTCGGACTAGCGGGAACCTACAATGAGCAGTTCTTC. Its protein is CASSLGLAGTYNEQFF.

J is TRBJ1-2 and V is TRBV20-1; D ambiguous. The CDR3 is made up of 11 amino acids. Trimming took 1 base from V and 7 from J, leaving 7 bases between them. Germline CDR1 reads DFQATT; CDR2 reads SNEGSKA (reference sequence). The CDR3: CSARGAGGYTF. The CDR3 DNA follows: TGCAGTGCTAGAGGCGCGGGTGGCTACACCTTC.

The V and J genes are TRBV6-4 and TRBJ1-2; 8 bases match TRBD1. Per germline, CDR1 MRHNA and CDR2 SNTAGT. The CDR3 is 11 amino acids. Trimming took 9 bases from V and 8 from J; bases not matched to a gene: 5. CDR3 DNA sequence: TGTGCCAGACAGGACAGGGACGGCTACACCTTC. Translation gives CARQDRDGYTF.

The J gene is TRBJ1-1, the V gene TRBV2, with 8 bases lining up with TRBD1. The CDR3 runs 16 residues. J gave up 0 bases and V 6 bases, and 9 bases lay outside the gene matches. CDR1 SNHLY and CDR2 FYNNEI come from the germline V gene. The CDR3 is CASRYRVTGVNTEAFF. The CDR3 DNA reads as TGTGCCAGCAGGTATAGAGTGACAGGGGTGAACACTGAAGCTTTCTTT.

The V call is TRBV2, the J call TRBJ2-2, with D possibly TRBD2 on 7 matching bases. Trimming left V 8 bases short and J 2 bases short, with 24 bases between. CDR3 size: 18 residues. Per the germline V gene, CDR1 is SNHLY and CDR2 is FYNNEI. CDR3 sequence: CASGGGSLVTVNTGELFF. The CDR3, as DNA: TGTGCCAGCGGGGGGGGCTCTTTAGTAACTGTTAACACCGGGGAGCTGTTTTTT.

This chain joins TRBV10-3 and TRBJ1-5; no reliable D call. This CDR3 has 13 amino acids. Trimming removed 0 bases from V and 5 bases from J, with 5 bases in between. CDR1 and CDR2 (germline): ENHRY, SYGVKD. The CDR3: CAISESSDQPQHF. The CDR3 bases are TGTGCCATCAGTGAGTCGTCAGATCAGCCCCAGCATTTT.

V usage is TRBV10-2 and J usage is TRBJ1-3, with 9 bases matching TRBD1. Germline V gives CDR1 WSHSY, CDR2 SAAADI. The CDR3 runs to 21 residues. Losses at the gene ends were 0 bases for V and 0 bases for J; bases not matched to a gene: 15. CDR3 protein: CASSESIGDRVHSYSGNTIYF. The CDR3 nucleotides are TGCGCCAGCAGTGAGTCGATCGGGGACAGGGTCCATTCTTACTCTGGAAACACCATATATTTT.

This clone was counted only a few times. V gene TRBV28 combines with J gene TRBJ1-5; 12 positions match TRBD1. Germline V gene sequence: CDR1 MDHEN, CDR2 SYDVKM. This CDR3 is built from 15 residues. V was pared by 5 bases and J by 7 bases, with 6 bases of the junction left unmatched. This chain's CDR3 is CASSPGTGGGQPQHF. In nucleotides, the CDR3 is TGTGCCAGCAGTCCCGGGACAGGGGGCGGCCAGCCCCAGCATTTT.

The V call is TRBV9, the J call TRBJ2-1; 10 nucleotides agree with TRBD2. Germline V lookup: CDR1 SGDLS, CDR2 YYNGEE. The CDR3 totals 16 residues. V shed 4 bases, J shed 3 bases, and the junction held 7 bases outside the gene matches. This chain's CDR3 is CASSLKTSGHYNEQFF. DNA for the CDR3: TGTGCCAGCAGCTTAAAGACTAGCGGGCACTACAATGAGCAGTTCTTC. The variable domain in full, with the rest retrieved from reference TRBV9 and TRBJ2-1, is DSGVTQTPKHLITATGQRVTLRCSPRSGDLSVYWYQQSLDQGLQFLIQYYNGEERAKGNILERFSAQQFPDLHSELNLSSLELGDSALYFCASSLKTSGHYNEQFFGPGTRLTVL.

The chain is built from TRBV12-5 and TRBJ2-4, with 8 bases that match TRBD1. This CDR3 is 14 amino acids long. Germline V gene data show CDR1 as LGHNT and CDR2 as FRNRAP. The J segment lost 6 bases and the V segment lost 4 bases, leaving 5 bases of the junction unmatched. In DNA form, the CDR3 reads TGTGCTAGTGGTTCCCCGGGACAGGCAAACATTCAGTACTTC. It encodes CASGSPGQANIQYF. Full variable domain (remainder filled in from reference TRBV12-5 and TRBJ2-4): DARVTQTPRHKVTEMGQEVTMRCQPILGHNTVFWYRQTMMQGLELLAYFRNRAPLDDSGMPKDRFSAEMPDATLATLKIQPSEPRDSAVYFCASGSPGQANIQYFGAGTRLSVL.

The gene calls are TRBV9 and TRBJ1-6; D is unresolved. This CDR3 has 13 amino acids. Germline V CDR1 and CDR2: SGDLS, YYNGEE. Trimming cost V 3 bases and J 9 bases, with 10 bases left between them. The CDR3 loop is CASSAGRGSPLHF. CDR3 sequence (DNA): TGTGCCAGCAGCGCAGGTCGTGGTTCACCCCTCCACTTT.

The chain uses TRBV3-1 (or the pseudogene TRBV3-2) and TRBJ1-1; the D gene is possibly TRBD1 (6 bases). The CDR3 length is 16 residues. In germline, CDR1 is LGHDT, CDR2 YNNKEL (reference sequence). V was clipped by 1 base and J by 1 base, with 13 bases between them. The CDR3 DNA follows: TGTGCCAGCAGCCAAGTTCAGGGGAAGGCGAACACTGAAGCTTTCTTT. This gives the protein CASSQVQGKANTEAFF.

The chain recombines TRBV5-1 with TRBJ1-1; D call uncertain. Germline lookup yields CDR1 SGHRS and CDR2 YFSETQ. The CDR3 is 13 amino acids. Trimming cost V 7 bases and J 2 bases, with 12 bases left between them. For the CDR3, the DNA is TGCGCCAGCTCCACCGGAGCCAACACTGAAGCTTTCTTT. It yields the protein CASSTGANTEAFF.

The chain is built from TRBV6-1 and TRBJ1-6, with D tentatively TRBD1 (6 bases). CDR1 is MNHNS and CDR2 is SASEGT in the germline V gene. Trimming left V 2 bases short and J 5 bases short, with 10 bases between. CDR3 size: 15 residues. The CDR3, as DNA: TGTGCCAGCAGTGAATTCGGACAGAATAATTCACCCCTCCACTTT. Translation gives CASSEFGQNNSPLHF.

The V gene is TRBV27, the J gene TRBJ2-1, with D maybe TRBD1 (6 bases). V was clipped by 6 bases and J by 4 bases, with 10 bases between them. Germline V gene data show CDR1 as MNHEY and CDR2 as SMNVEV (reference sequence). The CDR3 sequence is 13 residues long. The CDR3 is CASSIGQYNEQFF. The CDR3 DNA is TGTGCCAGCAGCATCGGACAGTACAATGAGCAGTTCTTC.